The 8 T cell receptor beta chains below all came from one sample that was sequenced in a study of T cell repertoires in cytomegalovirus infection. TCRdb independently ran MiXCR on the reads; one entry per CDR3 protein. This sample has 500,000 to 600,000 distinct CDR3 sequences; about 17% occur once, and the top ten carry more than 20%. The sequenced material came from CD8+ T cells from PBMCs. These TCRs come from a human donor in good health (CMV status not recorded). Some clones in this sample may be carry-over from other donors' samples.

This clonotype occurred many times. V gene TRBV25-1 combines with J gene TRBJ1-6; the D is unclear. This CDR3 has 16 residues. Trimming took off 0 bases at V and 3 bases at J, with 9 bases between the two ends. Germline lookup yields CDR1 MGHDK and CDR2 SYGVNS. The CDR3 sequence: CASSEYSGVYNSPLHF. The CDR3 DNA is TGTGCCAGCAGTGAATATAGCGGGGTCTATAATTCACCCCTCCACTTT.

This clonotype occurred a few times. The V call is TRBV5-1, the J call TRBJ1-2; TRBD1 matches 10 bases. After removal of 0 bases from V and 4 bases from J, the junction contained 3 bases not matched to a gene. This CDR3 has 15 amino acids. Germline-derived CDR1 and CDR2 are SGHRS and YFSETQ. The CDR3 loop reads CASSLARQGAYGYTF. CDR3 in DNA: TGCGCCAGCAGCTTGGCCCGACAGGGGGCCTATGGCTACACCTTC.

This clonotype was seen only a few times. The chain carries TRBV29-1 and TRBJ2-7; no firm D call. Trimming removed 4 bases at V and 3 bases at J, with 13 bases between. Germline CDR1 reads SQVTM; CDR2 reads ANQGSEA. The CDR3 loop spans 13 amino acids. The CDR3 loop is CSVGVLENYEQYF. The CDR3 DNA reads TGCAGCGTTGGAGTCCTCGAGAACTACGAGCAGTACTTC.

The rearrangement links TRBV11-2 to TRBJ2-2; 9 positions agree with TRBD1. Germline V gene data show CDR1 as SGHAT and CDR2 as FQNNGV. V gave up 0 bases and J gave up 4 bases; unmatched junction bases: 6. CDR3 length: 17 residues. CDR3 region: CASSLDPRTGVTGELFF. CDR3 in DNA: TGTGCCAGCAGCTTAGATCCCAGGACAGGGGTCACCGGGGAGCTGTTTTTT.

The J gene is TRBJ1-5, the V gene TRBV27, with 7 bases matching TRBD1. This CDR3 region has 14 residues. Germline trimming cut 4 bases from V and 3 bases from J; bases unmatched to any gene: 3. Per the germline V gene, CDR1 is MNHEY and CDR2 is SMNVEV (reference sequence). The chain's CDR3 is CASSSGQDNQPQHF. The CDR3 region has the DNA TGTGCCAGCAGTTCAGGACAGGACAATCAGCCCCAGCATTTT.

This clonotype appeared many times. V and J are TRBV28 and TRBJ2-1; TRBD2 matches 9 bases. The CDR3 is made up of 15 amino acids. The V and J ends lost 6 bases and 4 bases, in that order; junction bases with no gene match: 7. In germline, CDR1 is MDHEN, CDR2 SYDVKM. The CDR3 nucleotides read TGTGCCAGCAGGGAGCTAGCGGGACTTTACAATGAGCAGTTCTTC. It encodes CASRELAGLYNEQFF.

There are many counts of this clonotype. This rearrangement joins TRBV11-2 to TRBJ2-7, with TRBD2 identical over 10 bases. The CDR3 runs to 16 residues. The V and J ends lost 5 bases and 5 bases, in that order; junction bases with no gene match: 12. Germline CDR1 reads SGHAT; CDR2 reads FQNNGV. The CDR3 here is CASSPTPSGRGHEQYF. The CDR3 DNA follows: TGTGCCAGCAGCCCAACCCCTAGCGGGAGAGGACACGAGCAGTACTTC.

J is TRBJ1-2 and V is TRBV27, with D perhaps matching TRBD1 (5 bases). This CDR3 is 12 amino acids long. V was shortened by 0 bases and J by 11 bases, with 10 bases between the two germline ends. Germline V CDR1 and CDR2: MNHEY, SMNVEV (reference sequence). CDR3 DNA sequence: TGTGCCAGCAGTTTATCGGGGGTGGAGTACACCTTC. Translated, it gives CASSLSGVEYTF.